Below, one T cell receptor (beta chain) is given with its context. What it binds is unknown. The read ends 3 residues shy of where the CDR3 ends; the end is completed using the germline J gene. This sample stems from a study of T cells in women clearing cervical HPV infection. General observations from the study: Combining TCR richness with V gene abundances gave approximately 0.8 AUC.

CDR1 and CDR2 from the germline V gene are ENHRY and SYGVKD. The CDR3 has 13 amino acids. V shed 3 bases and J 4 bases; nucleotides not matched to a gene: 2. TCRdb's copy holds only in-frame clones and misses some; the assay was immunoSEQ multiplex PCR. The sample includes some 39,000 clones. The material sequenced was blood buffy coat. The sequence was obtained from a woman aged 18-70 years with a cervical HPV16 infection that either progressed to CIN3+ or cleared (not recorded which). The V call is TRBV10-3, the J call TRBJ2-5, with 7 positions matching TRBD1. CDR3 region: CAISDKGAETQYF. The CDR3 DNA, read in part, is TGTGCCATCAGTGACAAGGGGGCAGAGACC.